Listed below are T cell receptor beta chains from one sample, sequenced in a study of blood T cell repertoires in COVID-19. Clones were sequenced by immunoSEQ multiplex PCR, and TCRdb holds only the in-frame ones, with some missing. The sample consists of approximately 200,000 clones, roughly nine tenths of them appearing once. The sample was PBMCs or T cells enriched from blood (not recorded which). The receptors were gathered from a woman aged 40-49 years with acute COVID-19. CDR3s include the opening cysteine and the closing phenylalanine or tryptophan. D genes are given only for firm matches. Clone size is shown for a subset of rows, as once, few, many or a class of expanded clone.

-	-	TRBV5-1	TRBJ1-4	TGCGCCAGCAGAGACGGGACTAGCGGTTATAATGAAAAACTGTTTTTT	CASRDGTSGYNEKLFF
-	TRBD2	TRBV18	TRBJ2-7	TGTGCCAGCTCACCGAGAAAATCCGGGACTAGCCCGTCGTCCTCCTACGAGCAGTACTTC	CASSPRKSGTSPSSSYEQYF
once	-	TRBV6-6	TRBJ2-2	TGTGCCAGCGGAGGGGGGGAAGTTGGCGGGGAGCTGTTTTTT	CASGGGEVGGELFF
-	TRBD1	TRBV11-3	TRBJ2-3	TGTGCCAGCAGCCAACCGGGACAGCAGGATACGCAGTATTTT	CASSQPGQQDTQYF
few	-	TRBV27	TRBJ1-4	TGTGCCAGCAGTTCAGGACACGCTAATGAAAAACTGTTTTTT	CASSSGHANEKLFF
-	TRBD1	TRBV30	TRBJ1-1	TGTGCCTGGAGGTGGCAGGGGGCGATCCCTAACACTGAAGCTTTCTTT	CAWRWQGAIPNTEAFF
-	TRBD1	TRBV7-9	TRBJ1-4	TGTGCCAGCAGCTCCCCGGGACAGGGGGATGAAAAACTGTTTTTT	CASSSPGQGDEKLFF
-	TRBD1	TRBV9	TRBJ2-4	TGTGCCAGCAGCAAACGGGACAGCGGCAAAAACATTCAGTACTTC	CASSKRDSGKNIQYF
once	-	TRBV13	TRBJ2-3	TGTGCCAGCAGTCGGGGCGAGACAGGCCCTTCGTGGGATACGCAGTATTTT	CASSRGETGPSWDTQYF
-	TRBD1	TRBV6-6	TRBJ1-5	TGTGCCAGCAGTCCGAGAGGGGGCGCAGGGTACAATCAGCCCCAGCATTTT	CASSPRGGAGYNQPQHF
-	-	TRBV28	TRBJ1-6	TGTGCCAGCAGCCTACAGGGTCCTGGGGATTCACCCCTCCACTTT	CASSLQGPGDSPLHF
-	TRBD1	TRBV7-9	TRBJ2-5	TGTGCCAGCAGCTTATACAGGGGCACCCAAGAGACCCAGTACTTC	CASSLYRGTQETQYF
-	TRBD1	TRBV19	TRBJ2-2	TGTGCCAGTAGCCAAACAGGGGGCCGGGACACCGGGGAGCTGTTTTTT	CASSQTGGRDTGELFF
-	-	TRBV19	TRBJ1-5	TGTGCCAGTTCCAGGGTTGCGAGCAATCAGCCCCAGCATTTT	CASSRVASNQPQHF
once	TRBD1	TRBV5-8	TRBJ1-6	TGTGCCAGCAGCGGGACAGGGTTGAATTCACCCCTCCACTTT	CASSGTGLNSPLHF
-	TRBD2	TRBV7-2	TRBJ2-1	TGTGCCAGCAGCTCGCCAGAAATAGCGGGAGGGGGCAATGAGCAGTTCTTC	CASSSPEIAGGGNEQFF
-	TRBD2	TRBV11-2	TRBJ2-3	TGTGCCAGCAGCTTTAGCGGGGGCCACACAGATACGCAGTATTTT	CASSFSGGHTDTQYF
-	TRBD2	TRBV11-2	TRBJ2-3	TGTGCCAGCAGCTTAAAAGGCCCACTAGCGGGAGTGAAGATAGATACGCAGTATTTT	CASSLKGPLAGVKIDTQYF
-	-	TRBV30	TRBJ1-2	TGTGCCTGGAGTGTATCGACATACTTCTATGGCTACACCTTC	CAWSVSTYFYGYTF
-	-	TRBV5-1	TRBJ1-2	TGCGCCAGCAGCCTCAGGGAACCCTATGGCTACACCTTC	CASSLREPYGYTF
-	-	TRBV9	TRBJ1-1	TGTGCCAGCAGCGATCCCGGGACATTGAACACTGAAGCTTTCTTT	CASSDPGTLNTEAFF
-	-	TRBV24-1	TRBJ2-3	TGTGCCACCAGTGATCTGCGACAGAGAGATACGCAGTATTTT	CATSDLRQRDTQYF
-	-	TRBV5-4	TRBJ2-7	TGTGCCAGCAGCTTGGTAACCGGGAGCGAGCAGTACTTC	CASSLVTGSEQYF
-	-	TRBV7-8	TRBJ1-3	TGTGCCAGCAGTCCGACAGGTCCAGGAAACACCATATATTTT	CASSPTGPGNTIYF
-	TRBD1	TRBV28	TRBJ1-2	TGTGCCAGCAGCCCAGGGGGCAGTGGCTATGGCTACACCTTC	CASSPGGSGYGYTF
-	TRBD1	TRBV5-6	TRBJ2-1	TGTGCCAGCAGCCTTGTAGCGGACAGGGGGCGAAATGAGCAGTTCTTC	CASSLVADRGRNEQFF
-	-	TRBV13	TRBJ2-2	TGTGCCAGCAGCTCGACTCGGGACTTCAACACCGGGGAGCTGTTTTTT	CASSSTRDFNTGELFF
few	TRBD1	TRBV5-1	TRBJ2-2	TGCGCCAGCAGCTCGCCTCAGGGGGAGTATAACACCGGGGAGCTGTTTTTT	CASSSPQGEYNTGELFF
-	-	TRBV19	TRBJ1-1	TGTGCCAGTAGTATAGGCCCCGACAGAGACACTGAAGCTTTCTTT	CASSIGPDRDTEAFF
few	TRBD1	TRBV29-1	TRBJ1-1	TGCAGCGTTGACAGGGACAGCACTGAAGCTTTCTTT	CSVDRDSTEAFF
-	-	TRBV12-5	TRBJ2-4	TGTGCTAGTGGTTTGGTAATATTCCCTGACTTAGCCAAAAACATTCAGTACTTC	CASGLVIFPDLAKNIQYF
once	TRBD1	TRBV3-1/TRBV3-2	TRBJ1-2	TGTGCCAGCAGCCAAGGACAGGGAAACTATGGCTACACCTTC	CASSQGQGNYGYTF
-	-	TRBV30	TRBJ1-2	TGTGCCTGGAGTGGATTGGACAATAACTATGGCTACACCTTC	CAWSGLDNNYGYTF
-	-	TRBV2	TRBJ1-2	TGTGCCAGCAGGGCTGGGCAGGCTAACTATGGCTACACCTTC	CASRAGQANYGYTF
-	TRBD2	TRBV18	TRBJ2-7	TGTGCCAGCTCACCGGGACTAGCGGGACGCCTGAGTTCCTACGAGCAGTACTTC	CASSPGLAGRLSSYEQYF
-	-	TRBV2	TRBJ2-5	TGTGCCAGCAGTGTTTTTCTTTCGGCGGGCGAAGAGACCCAGTACTTC	CASSVFLSAGEETQYF
-	-	TRBV29-1	TRBJ1-1	TGCAGCGTTGAAGACCCAGGGTCGGCTTTCTTT	CSVEDPGSAFF
few	TRBD1	TRBV29-1	TRBJ2-7	TGCAGCGTAGCCGGGACAGACCCCTACGAGCAGTACTTC	CSVAGTDPYEQYF
-	-	TRBV7-8	TRBJ2-1	TGTGCCAGCAGCTTACGTATGGCGGGTGCCACAATTAATGAGCAGTTCTTC	CASSLRMAGATINEQFF
once	-	TRBV19	TRBJ2-5	TGTGCCAGTAGTATAGTCCAGGGGTTGGAGACCCAGTACTTC	CASSIVQGLETQYF
-	TRBD2	TRBV7-8	TRBJ2-1	TGTGCCAGCAGCTTAATTAGCGGGTTCTACAATGAGCAGTTCTTC	CASSLISGFYNEQFF
-	TRBD1	TRBV19	TRBJ2-3	TGTGCCAGTAGTTTCCGCCGGGACAGGGGGGATACGCAGTATTTT	CASSFRRDRGDTQYF
-	TRBD1	TRBV7-9	TRBJ1-2	TGTGCCAGCAGCCGGGGACAGAACTATGGCTACACCTTC	CASSRGQNYGYTF
-	TRBD1	TRBV15	TRBJ2-1	TGTGCCACCAGCCTTCTTCGGGACAGGACATACAATGAGCAGTTCTTC	CATSLLRDRTYNEQFF
-	-	TRBV30	TRBJ1-1	TGTGCCTGTAGGGTCGGGGAAGGGACTGAAGCTTTCTTT	CACRVGEGTEAFF
-	-	TRBV15	TRBJ2-1	TGTGCCACCAGCAGAGGAGACGGGGGAGGAGAGCAGTTCTTC	CATSRGDGGGEQFF
-	TRBD1	TRBV7-8	TRBJ2-1	TGTGCCAGCAGGTCCGGGACAGGGAACTACAATGAGCAGTTCTTC	CASRSGTGNYNEQFF
few	TRBD2	TRBV5-5	TRBJ2-1	TGTGCCAGCAGCTGGACTAGCACCAGGGGTGAGCAGTTCTTC	CASSWTSTRGEQFF
-	TRBD2	TRBV7-9	TRBJ2-3	TGTGCCAGCAGTCGCCAGGGCGGGGGGGCAGATACGCAGTATTTT	CASSRQGGGADTQYF
-	-	TRBV2	TRBJ2-5	TGTGCCAGCAAAGAAGGGAGCGGGCAAGAGACCCAGTACTTC	CASKEGSGQETQYF
-	TRBD2	TRBV5-4	TRBJ2-7	TGTGCCAGCAGCCTGGGTGGCGGGAGCAAATCCTACGAGCAGTACTTC	CASSLGGGSKSYEQYF